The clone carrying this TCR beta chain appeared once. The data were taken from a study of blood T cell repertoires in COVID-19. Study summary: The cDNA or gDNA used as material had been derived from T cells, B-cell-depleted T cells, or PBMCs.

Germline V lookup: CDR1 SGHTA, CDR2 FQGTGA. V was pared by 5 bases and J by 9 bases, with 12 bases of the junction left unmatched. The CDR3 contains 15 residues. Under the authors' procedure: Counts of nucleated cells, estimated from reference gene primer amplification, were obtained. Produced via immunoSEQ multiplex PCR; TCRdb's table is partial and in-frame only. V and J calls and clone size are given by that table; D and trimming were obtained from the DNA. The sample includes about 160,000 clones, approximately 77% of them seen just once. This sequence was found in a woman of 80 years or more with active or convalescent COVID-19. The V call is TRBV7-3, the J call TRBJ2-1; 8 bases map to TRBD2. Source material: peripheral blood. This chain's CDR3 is CASSPGRREAGEQFF. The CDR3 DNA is TGTGCCAGCAGCCCAGGTCGGCGGGAGGCCGGTGAGCAGTTCTTC. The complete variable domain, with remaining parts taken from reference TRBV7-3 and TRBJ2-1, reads GAGVSQTPSNKVTEKGKYVELRCDPISGHTALYWYRQSLGQGPEFLIYFQGTGAADDSGLPNDRFFAVRPEGSVSTLKIQRTERGDSAVYLCASSPGRREAGEQFFGPGTRLTVL.